A selection of T cell receptor beta chains follows, all from one sample in a study of tumour-infiltrating T cells in Burkitt lymphoma. Method: immunoSEQ multiplex PCR; TCRdb's copy keeps in-frame clones and lacks some. Among about 810 clones listed, less than 75% were seen once. The specimen was tumor tissue. All receptors come from a human donor with Burkitt lymphoma. Both conserved end residues are part of each CDR3. A D gene is named only where the DNA matches it firmly. The size field is filled for only some rows; it gives once, few, many or a size class.

.,.,TRBJ1-1,TRBV5-4,CASSLGARTEAFF,TGTGCCAGCAGCTTGGGGGCGAGGACTGAAGCTTTCTTT
.,.,TRBJ2-5,TRBV6-5,CASSYSGSIETQYF,TGTGCCAGCAGTTACTCGGGGAGTATCGAGACCCAGTACTTC
.,.,TRBJ1-5,TRBV6-7,CASSYSERARSNQPQHF,TGTGCCAGCAGTTACTCTGAACGGGCGAGAAGCAATCAGCCCCAGCATTTT
few,TRBD1,TRBJ2-5,TRBV11-2,CASSWAGTGLETQYF,TGTGCCAGCAGCTGGGCGGGGACAGGGTTGGAGACCCAGTACTTC
few,.,TRBJ2-7,TRBV27,CASSRTGGMNEQYF,TGTGCCAGCAGTAGGACCGGGGGTATGAACGAGCAGTACTTC
.,TRBD1,TRBJ1-2,TRBV11-1,CASSRTGGGYTF,TGTGCCAGCAGCCGGACAGGGGGAGGCTACACCTTC
.,TRBD1,TRBJ1-1,TRBV19,CASSPLGQVLYMNTEAFF,TGTGCCAGTAGTCCCCTGGGACAGGTCTTATATATGAACACTGAAGCTTTCTTT
.,.,TRBJ2-5,TRBV11-2,CASSHPDWGQETQYF,TGTGCCAGCAGTCATCCCGACTGGGGGCAAGAGACCCAGTACTTC
.,.,TRBJ2-2,TRBV19,CASSPRGSANTGELFF,TGTGCCAGTAGCCCCCGTGGTAGCGCGAACACCGGGGAGCTGTTTTTT
.,TRBD1,TRBJ2-1,TRBV4-3,CASSQTGDNEQFF,TGCGCCAGCAGCCAAACAGGGGACAATGAGCAGTTCTTC
.,TRBD2,TRBJ2-3,TRBV4-3,CASSQGPSGFADTQYF,TGCGCCAGCAGCCAAGGCCCTAGCGGCTTTGCAGATACGCAGTATTTT
.,.,TRBJ1-5,TRBV19,CASSIRWAGNQPQHF,TGTGCCAGTAGTATTAGGTGGGCAGGTAATCAGCCCCAGCATTTT
.,TRBD2,TRBJ2-3,TRBV14,CASSQAGGPDTQYF,TGTGCCAGCAGCCAAGCGGGAGGGCCAGATACGCAGTATTTT
.,.,TRBJ1-4,TRBV7-9,CASSLRTFTTNEKLFF,TGTGCCAGCAGCTTACGGACATTCACAACTAATGAAAAACTGTTTTTT
.,.,TRBJ1-6,TRBV21-1,CASRIWLHIHHNSPLHF,TGTGCCAGCAGGATATGGCTACACATACATCATAATTCACCCCTCCACTTT
.,TRBD1,TRBJ2-1,TRBV27,CASSPMGTGADEQFF,TGTGCCAGCAGTCCTATGGGGACAGGGGCCGATGAGCAGTTCTTC
.,.,TRBJ2-1,TRBV25-1,CASISGALYNEQFF,TGTGCCAGCATTTCCGGGGCCCTTTACAATGAGCAGTTCTTC
.,TRBD2,TRBJ2-3,TRBV7-8,CASSISSGPLDTQYF,TGTGCCAGCAGCATCTCTAGCGGCCCATTAGATACGCAGTATTTT
.,TRBD1,TRBJ2-7,TRBV11-2,CASSRGTGVIYEQYF,TGTGCCAGCAGCCGGGGGACAGGGGTTATCTACGAGCAGTACTTC
.,.,TRBJ2-7,TRBV7-9,CASSLAMGEGSEQYF,TGTGCCAGCAGCTTAGCGATGGGTGAGGGTTCCGAGCAGTACTTC
.,TRBD1,TRBJ1-2,TRBV2,CASGYTGDGYTF,TGTGCCAGCGGATATACAGGGGACGGCTACACCTTC
once,TRBD2,TRBJ2-5,TRBV5-1,CAGSGSGMLIQETQYF,TGCGCCGGCAGCGGTAGCGGGATGCTAATCCAAGAGACCCAGTACTTC
.,.,TRBJ2-4,TRBV7-8,CASSLIGSAKNIQYF,TGTGCCAGCAGCTTGATAGGGAGTGCCAAAAACATTCAGTACTTC
.,TRBD2,TRBJ2-7,TRBV7-2,CASSSMGGSGYEQYF,TGTGCCAGCAGCTCCATGGGGGGGTCTGGGTACGAGCAGTACTTC
.,.,TRBJ1-2,TRBV14,CASSHGGVFYGYTF,TGTGCCAGCAGCCATGGAGGGGTTTTCTATGGCTACACCTTC
few,TRBD1,TRBJ1-4,TRBV13,CASSQQGASNEKLFF,TGTGCCAGCAGCCAGCAGGGGGCTTCTAATGAAAAACTGTTTTTT
.,TRBD1,TRBJ2-5,TRBV5-4,CASSLGLGQAQETQYF,TGTGCCAGCAGCTTGGGGTTGGGACAGGCCCAAGAGACCCAGTACTTC
.,.,TRBJ1-5,TRBV18,CASSNYVGPQHF,TGTGCCAGCTCAAACTACGTAGGGCCCCAGCATTTT
few,.,TRBJ1-2,TRBV28,CASRTDRNYGYTF,TGTGCCAGCAGGACGGACAGAAACTATGGCTACACCTTC
hyperexpanded,TRBD2,TRBJ2-1,TRBV5-8,CASSFRLAVDEQFF,TGTGCCAGCAGCTTCCGACTAGCTGTCGATGAGCAGTTCTTC
.,TRBD1,TRBJ1-1,TRBV19,CASTRTGGRAFF,TGTGCCAGTACCAGGACAGGGGGACGGGCTTTCTTT
.,.,TRBJ2-6,TRBV10-3,CAISDAVSDSGANVLTF,TGTGCCATCAGCGATGCTGTGAGCGACTCTGGGGCCAACGTCCTGACTTTC
.,TRBD1,TRBJ1-1,TRBV5-1,CASSRYRGNTEAFF,TGCGCCAGCAGCCGTTACAGGGGGAACACTGAAGCTTTCTTT
.,.,TRBJ1-4,TRBV19,CASTFSGEKLFF,TGTGCCAGCACCTTCTCTGGTGAAAAACTGTTTTTT
.,TRBD1,TRBJ1-2,TRBV29-1,CSVPGQGWEGYTF,TGCAGCGTTCCGGGACAGGGTTGGGAGGGCTACACCTTC
.,TRBD2,TRBJ2-1,TRBV5-1,CASSLGGTSGGNEQFF,TGCGCCAGCAGCTTGGGCGGGACTAGCGGGGGGAATGAGCAGTTCTTC